The rows below give T cell receptor beta chains drawn from one sample of a study of T cells in Graves' hyperthyroidism and ophthalmopathy. One entry per CDR3 protein results from TCRdb running MiXCR on the multiplex PCR reads. The sample lists 490,000 or so distinct CDR3 sequences, 15% to 20% occurring once. Sequencing input: blood. The source is a man aged 40-49 years with Graves' ophthalmopathy. Both conserved end residues are part of each CDR3. The D gene is left open where the match is weak. Rows give clone size only sometimes, using once, few, many, or a class for an expanded clone.

V gene: TRBV5-6; D gene: NA; clone size: NA; J gene: TRBJ2-1; CDR3 protein: CASSLDYYNEQFF; CDR3 DNA: TGTGCCAGCAGCCTGGACTACTACAATGAGCAGTTCTTC
V gene: TRBV5-5; D gene: NA; clone size: NA; J gene: TRBJ2-7; CDR3 protein: CASSWTVPTYEQYF; CDR3 DNA: TGTGCCAGCAGCTGGACAGTACCCACGTACGAGCAGTACTTC
V gene: TRBV9; D gene: TRBD1; clone size: NA; J gene: TRBJ2-1; CDR3 protein: CASSVGGQLSYNEQFF; CDR3 DNA: TGTGCCAGCAGCGTAGGGGGACAGCTGTCCTACAATGAGCAGTTCTTC
V gene: TRBV11-2; D gene: NA; clone size: many; J gene: TRBJ2-7; CDR3 protein: CASSLMTSYEQYF; CDR3 DNA: TGTGCCAGCAGCTTGATGACGTCCTACGAGCAGTACTTC
V gene: TRBV30; D gene: TRBD2; clone size: NA; J gene: TRBJ2-1; CDR3 protein: CAWSVRGRGLASEQFF; CDR3 DNA: TGTGCCTGGAGTGTCCGGGGCCGGGGACTAGCGAGTGAGCAGTTCTTC
V gene: TRBV7-9; D gene: NA; clone size: NA; J gene: TRBJ1-1; CDR3 protein: CASSPKGADISTEAFF; CDR3 DNA: TGTGCCAGCAGCCCAAAAGGGGCGGATATTTCCACTGAAGCTTTCTTT
V gene: TRBV7-9; D gene: TRBD1; clone size: many; J gene: TRBJ1-6; CDR3 protein: CASSLELGGTGQSPLHF; CDR3 DNA: TGTGCCAGCAGCTTAGAATTGGGGGGGACAGGGCAATCACCCCTCCACTTT
V gene: TRBV2; D gene: NA; clone size: few; J gene: TRBJ1-1; CDR3 protein: CASSVSTRGDDTEAFF; CDR3 DNA: TGTGCCAGCAGTGTAAGCACCCGGGGAGACGACACTGAAGCTTTCTTT
V gene: TRBV20-1; D gene: TRBD2; clone size: NA; J gene: TRBJ2-1; CDR3 protein: CSARALAGVVEQFF; CDR3 DNA: TGCAGTGCTAGAGCACTAGCGGGAGTAGTTGAGCAGTTCTTC
V gene: TRBV9; D gene: TRBD2; clone size: few; J gene: TRBJ2-1; CDR3 protein: CASSVETSGRRGNEQFF; CDR3 DNA: TGTGCCAGCAGCGTAGAGACTAGCGGGAGAAGGGGCAATGAGCAGTTCTTC
V gene: TRBV12-3/TRBV12-4; D gene: TRBD1; clone size: many; J gene: TRBJ1-1; CDR3 protein: CASSLTGVVTEAFF; CDR3 DNA: TGTGCCAGCAGTTTGACAGGGGTAGTCACTGAAGCTTTCTTT
V gene: TRBV27; D gene: TRBD1; clone size: NA; J gene: TRBJ1-1; CDR3 protein: CASQTGGNEAFF; CDR3 DNA: TGTGCCAGCCAGACAGGGGGAAATGAAGCTTTCTTT
V gene: TRBV2; D gene: NA; clone size: few; J gene: TRBJ1-1; CDR3 protein: CASSEAGRNTEAFF; CDR3 DNA: TGTGCCAGCAGTGAAGCAGGGAGGAACACTGAAGCTTTCTTT
V gene: TRBV9; D gene: TRBD2; clone size: NA; J gene: TRBJ2-1; CDR3 protein: CASSVDQLAGLDNEQFF; CDR3 DNA: TGTGCCAGCAGCGTAGACCAACTAGCGGGGTTAGACAATGAGCAGTTCTTC
V gene: TRBV6-2/TRBV6-3; D gene: TRBD2; clone size: many; J gene: TRBJ2-2; CDR3 protein: CASSYSPPRLAANTGELFF; CDR3 DNA: TGTGCCAGCAGTTACTCGCCCCCGAGGCTAGCGGCTAACACCGGGGAGCTGTTTTTT
V gene: TRBV11-2; D gene: TRBD2; clone size: few; J gene: TRBJ2-2; CDR3 protein: CASSLVPAGVSGELFF; CDR3 DNA: TGTGCCAGCAGCTTAGTTCCAGCGGGGGTTTCCGGGGAGCTGTTTTTT
V gene: TRBV20-1; D gene: TRBD1; clone size: few; J gene: TRBJ1-5; CDR3 protein: CSARPGQGSNQPQHF; CDR3 DNA: TGCAGTGCTAGGCCGGGACAGGGAAGCAATCAGCCCCAGCATTTT
V gene: TRBV20-1; D gene: TRBD2; clone size: NA; J gene: TRBJ2-5; CDR3 protein: CSARVAGGAETQYF; CDR3 DNA: TGCAGTGCTAGAGTGGCGGGAGGGGCGGAGACCCAGTACTTC
V gene: TRBV6-5; D gene: TRBD2; clone size: NA; J gene: TRBJ2-7; CDR3 protein: CASSYGASGSIYEQYF; CDR3 DNA: TGTGCCAGCAGTTATGGGGCTAGCGGGAGTATTTACGAGCAGTACTTC
V gene: TRBV5-1; D gene: TRBD2; clone size: NA; J gene: TRBJ2-1; CDR3 protein: CASSLDGTSGSYNEQFF; CDR3 DNA: TGCGCCAGCAGCTTGGACGGGACTAGCGGCTCCTACAATGAGCAGTTCTTC
V gene: TRBV5-4; D gene: TRBD1; clone size: NA; J gene: TRBJ2-7; CDR3 protein: CASSSGQGVGISSYEQYF; CDR3 DNA: TGTGCCAGCAGCTCGGGACAGGGCGTGGGAATTAGCTCCTACGAGCAGTACTTC
V gene: TRBV28; D gene: NA; clone size: many; J gene: TRBJ2-7; CDR3 protein: CASSPDEDEQYF; CDR3 DNA: TGTGCCAGCAGTCCTGATGAAGACGAGCAGTACTTC
V gene: TRBV7-2; D gene: NA; clone size: many; J gene: TRBJ2-7; CDR3 protein: CASSPAQGNEQYF; CDR3 DNA: TGTGCCAGCAGCCCGGCTCAGGGGAACGAGCAGTACTTC
V gene: TRBV4-2; D gene: TRBD2; clone size: few; J gene: TRBJ2-7; CDR3 protein: CASSLEVGTSGSRGQYF; CDR3 DNA: TGTGCCAGCAGCCTAGAAGTAGGGACTAGCGGGTCTCGCGGGCAGTACTTC
V gene: TRBV4-1; D gene: NA; clone size: NA; J gene: TRBJ2-5; CDR3 protein: CASSFSIRRQETQYF; CDR3 DNA: TGCGCCAGCAGCTTCAGCATAAGAAGGCAAGAGACCCAGTACTTC
V gene: TRBV25-1; D gene: NA; clone size: NA; J gene: TRBJ1-2; CDR3 protein: CASSGRLAGYTF; CDR3 DNA: TGTGCCAGCAGTGGACGACTAGCGGGCTACACCTTC
V gene: TRBV5-1; D gene: NA; clone size: few; J gene: TRBJ2-7; CDR3 protein: CASSFWQEDEQYF; CDR3 DNA: TGCGCCAGCAGCTTCTGGCAGGAGGACGAGCAGTACTTC
V gene: TRBV29-1; D gene: TRBD2; clone size: NA; J gene: TRBJ2-7; CDR3 protein: CSVGSSGSSYEQYF; CDR3 DNA: TGCAGCGTTGGCTCTAGCGGGAGCTCCTACGAGCAGTACTTC
V gene: TRBV2; D gene: NA; clone size: NA; J gene: TRBJ1-1; CDR3 protein: CASSERQDKDTEAFF; CDR3 DNA: TGTGCCAGCAGTGAACGTCAGGATAAGGACACTGAAGCTTTCTTT
V gene: TRBV12-3/TRBV12-4; D gene: NA; clone size: many; J gene: TRBJ2-5; CDR3 protein: CASSFRTGGQETQYF; CDR3 DNA: TGTGCCAGCAGTTTTCGTACCGGGGGCCAAGAGACCCAGTACTTC
V gene: TRBV11-2; D gene: TRBD1; clone size: many; J gene: TRBJ2-5; CDR3 protein: CASSPGTGGLQETQYF; CDR3 DNA: TGTGCCAGCAGCCCAGGGACAGGGGGCCTTCAAGAGACCCAGTACTTC
V gene: TRBV7-8; D gene: NA; clone size: NA; J gene: TRBJ2-5; CDR3 protein: CASRPWPNQETQYF; CDR3 DNA: TGTGCCAGCAGGCCGTGGCCGAACCAAGAGACCCAGTACTTC
V gene: TRBV5-1; D gene: NA; clone size: NA; J gene: TRBJ2-1; CDR3 protein: CASSLGGPTNEQFF; CDR3 DNA: TGCGCCAGCAGCCTTGGGGGCCCTACCAATGAGCAGTTCTTC
V gene: TRBV9; D gene: NA; clone size: few; J gene: TRBJ2-3; CDR3 protein: CASSYPGTAASTDTQYF; CDR3 DNA: TGTGCCAGCAGCTACCCCGGGACGGCGGCGAGCACAGATACGCAGTATTTT
V gene: TRBV7-2; D gene: TRBD2; clone size: many; J gene: TRBJ2-1; CDR3 protein: CASSLTLGLAGGPNEQFF; CDR3 DNA: TGTGCCAGCAGCCTAACCCTGGGACTAGCGGGAGGCCCCAATGAGCAGTTCTTC
V gene: TRBV3-1; D gene: NA; clone size: few; J gene: TRBJ2-7; CDR3 protein: CASSQDLGGQTSSYEQYF; CDR3 DNA: TGTGCCAGCAGCCAAGATCTTGGGGGACAGACTAGCTCCTACGAGCAGTACTTC
V gene: TRBV6-1; D gene: TRBD2; clone size: NA; J gene: TRBJ2-1; CDR3 protein: CARSTGTSGSLDEQFF; CDR3 DNA: TGTGCCAGGTCAACCGGGACTAGCGGGAGTTTGGATGAGCAGTTCTTC
V gene: TRBV7-2; D gene: TRBD2; clone size: many; J gene: TRBJ2-1; CDR3 protein: CASSSGLAYNEQFF; CDR3 DNA: TGTGCCAGCAGTTCGGGACTAGCCTACAATGAGCAGTTCTTC
V gene: TRBV12-3/TRBV12-4; D gene: TRBD1; clone size: NA; J gene: TRBJ2-2; CDR3 protein: CASVRGTNTGELFF; CDR3 DNA: TGTGCCAGCGTCAGGGGGACGAACACCGGGGAGCTGTTTTTT
V gene: TRBV5-1; D gene: TRBD2; clone size: many; J gene: TRBJ2-1; CDR3 protein: CASSSSGGTYNEQFF; CDR3 DNA: TGCGCCAGCAGCTCTAGCGGGGGGACTTACAATGAGCAGTTCTTC
V gene: TRBV5-1; D gene: TRBD1; clone size: NA; J gene: TRBJ1-1; CDR3 protein: CASSLATGGASSTEAFF; CDR3 DNA: TGCGCCAGCAGCTTGGCAACAGGGGGCGCGAGCAGCACTGAAGCTTTCTTT
V gene: TRBV6-2/TRBV6-3; D gene: NA; clone size: NA; J gene: TRBJ2-7; CDR3 protein: CASSHSLADGSLEQYF; CDR3 DNA: TGTGCCAGCAGTCACTCATTGGCGGATGGTTCCCTCGAGCAGTACTTC
V gene: TRBV19; D gene: NA; clone size: few; J gene: TRBJ2-7; CDR3 protein: CASSIGISYEQYF; CDR3 DNA: TGTGCCAGTAGTATCGGAATCTCCTACGAGCAGTACTTC
V gene: TRBV5-5; D gene: NA; clone size: few; J gene: TRBJ2-7; CDR3 protein: CASLRGREQYF; CDR3 DNA: TGTGCCAGCTTAAGGGGACGCGAGCAGTACTTC
V gene: TRBV7-8; D gene: NA; clone size: many; J gene: TRBJ2-7; CDR3 protein: CASTPDGWSSYEQYF; CDR3 DNA: TGTGCCAGCACCCCCGACGGGTGGAGCTCCTACGAGCAGTACTTC
V gene: TRBV6-1; D gene: NA; clone size: many; J gene: TRBJ1-1; CDR3 protein: CASSSPPDKPTPEAFF; CDR3 DNA: TGTGCCAGCAGTTCCCCGCCGGACAAGCCTACCCCTGAAGCTTTCTTT
V gene: TRBV7-9; D gene: NA; clone size: NA; J gene: TRBJ1-2; CDR3 protein: CASSLSGGGAANYGYTF; CDR3 DNA: TGTGCCAGCAGCTTAAGTGGAGGAGGGGCGGCTAACTATGGCTACACCTTC
V gene: TRBV4-2; D gene: NA; clone size: once; J gene: TRBJ2-5; CDR3 protein: CASSQEACGQETQYF; CDR3 DNA: TGTGCCAGCAGCCAAGAGGCTTGCGGCCAAGAGACCCAGTACTTC
V gene: TRBV5-1; D gene: NA; clone size: NA; J gene: TRBJ1-4; CDR3 protein: CASSLYQMDEKLFF; CDR3 DNA: TGCGCCAGCAGCTTGTACCAAATGGATGAAAAACTGTTTTTT
V gene: TRBV2; D gene: TRBD1; clone size: many; J gene: TRBJ1-5; CDR3 protein: CASTRTGEGSQPQHF; CDR3 DNA: TGTGCCAGCACCCGGACAGGGGAGGGGAGTCAGCCCCAGCATTTT
V gene: TRBV6-1; D gene: TRBD2; clone size: NA; J gene: TRBJ2-3; CDR3 protein: CASSKAGGTDTQYF; CDR3 DNA: TGTGCCAGCAGCAAAGCGGGGGGTACAGATACGCAGTATTTT
V gene: TRBV12-3/TRBV12-4; D gene: NA; clone size: few; J gene: TRBJ2-2; CDR3 protein: CASSSGQGGSGELFF; CDR3 DNA: TGTGCCAGCAGTAGCGGTCAGGGCGGATCCGGGGAGCTGTTTTTT
V gene: TRBV7-9; D gene: TRBD1; clone size: few; J gene: TRBJ2-1; CDR3 protein: CASRLGQGTYNEQFF; CDR3 DNA: TGTGCCAGCAGGTTGGGACAGGGAACTTACAATGAGCAGTTCTTC
V gene: TRBV20-1; D gene: NA; clone size: once; J gene: TRBJ1-4; CDR3 protein: CSARDHAEEKLFF; CDR3 DNA: TGCAGTGCTAGAGATCACGCGGAGGAAAAACTGTTTTTT
V gene: TRBV30; D gene: NA; clone size: NA; J gene: TRBJ1-2; CDR3 protein: CAWTVTPGTDGYTF; CDR3 DNA: TGTGCCTGGACCGTAACCCCAGGAACTGATGGCTACACCTTC